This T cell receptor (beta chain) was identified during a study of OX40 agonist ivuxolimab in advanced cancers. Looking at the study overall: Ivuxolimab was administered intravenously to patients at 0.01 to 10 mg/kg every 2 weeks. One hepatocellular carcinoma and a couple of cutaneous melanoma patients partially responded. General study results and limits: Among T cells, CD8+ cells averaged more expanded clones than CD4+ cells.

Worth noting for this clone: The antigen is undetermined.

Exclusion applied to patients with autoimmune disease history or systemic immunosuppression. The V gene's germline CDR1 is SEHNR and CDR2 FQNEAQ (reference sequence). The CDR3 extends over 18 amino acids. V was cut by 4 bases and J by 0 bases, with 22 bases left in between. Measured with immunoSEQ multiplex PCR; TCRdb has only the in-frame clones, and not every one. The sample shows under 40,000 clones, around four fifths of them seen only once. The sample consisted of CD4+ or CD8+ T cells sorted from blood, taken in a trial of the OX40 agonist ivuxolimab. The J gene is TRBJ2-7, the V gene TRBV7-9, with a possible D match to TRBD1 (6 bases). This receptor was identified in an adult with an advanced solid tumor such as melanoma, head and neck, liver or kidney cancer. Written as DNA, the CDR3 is TGTGCCAGCAGCTCCCCCTTTACCATGTGGGACATCTCCTACGAGCAGTACTTC. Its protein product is CASSSPFTMWDISYEQYF.